The 3 T cell receptor beta chains reported below all come from one sample, sequenced in a study of cytomegalovirus exposure and HLA in healthy donors. Assay: immunoSEQ multiplex PCR; the TCRdb copy retains only in-frame clones and omits some. The sample has under 250,000 clones, under 95% seen once; the top ten hold roughly 1%. Sequencing was performed on PBMCs. The receptors stem from a young woman in good health and CMV-seronegative.

The V gene is TRBV27, the J gene TRBJ2-7; TRBD2 is a possible D gene (6 bases). Germline V CDR1 and CDR2: MNHEY, SMNVEV (reference sequence). V dropped 6 bases and J dropped 4 bases, with 13 bases sitting between them. The CDR3 is made up of 13 amino acids. The CDR3: CASSDVGGYEQYF. The CDR3 coding sequence is TGTGCCAGCAGCGACGTCGGGGGTTACGAGCAGTACTTC.

The V gene is TRBV2, the J gene TRBJ2-2, with 8 nucleotides matching TRBD1. CDR3 length equals 17 residues. Losses at the gene ends were 3 bases for V and 6 bases for J; bases not matched to a gene: 12. The germline V gene has CDR1 SNHLY and CDR2 FYNNEI. The CDR3 DNA reads as TGTGCCAGCAGTGACGTCTTGGACAGGGTTCAATCCGGGGAGCTGTTTTTT. Protein sequence: CASSDVLDRVQSGELFF.

The chain carries TRBV19 and TRBJ2-1; the match to TRBD1 covers 8 bases. J lost 2 bases, V lost 0 bases, and 3 bases had no gene match. The length of the CDR3 is 16 residues. Germline-derived CDR1 and CDR2 are LNHDA and SQIVND (reference sequence). The CDR3 sequence: CASSIDGQGPYNEQFF. In nucleotides, the CDR3 is TGTGCCAGTAGTATAGATGGACAGGGCCCCTACAATGAGCAGTTCTTC.